What follows are 18 T cell receptor beta chains derived from one specimen sequenced in a study of CD8 T cells in Susac syndrome. Reverse transcription of 0.5 to 1 ug RNA was performed with random hexamers. TCRdb called the immunoSEQ multiplex PCR reads again in MiXCR, with one record for every CDR3 protein. The table records under 150,000 distinct CDR3 sequences, nearly 97% of them present only once. The sequenced material came from CD4+ T cells from PBMCs. The receptor source for this set is a human donor with Susac syndrome.

This sequence joins TRBV29-1 and TRBJ2-1, with 12 bases lining up with TRBD2. CDR1 is SQVTM and CDR2 is ANQGSEA in the germline V gene. V shed 5 bases and J 8 bases; nucleotides not matched to a gene: 13. The CDR3 runs 16 residues. For the CDR3, the DNA is TGCAGCGTTTACAGGGTTCTAGCGGGAGGGAAGGATGAGCAGTTCTTC. Encoded protein: CSVYRVLAGGKDEQFF.

J is TRBJ2-4 and V is TRBV20-1; 9 bases map to TRBD1. V lost 5 bases to trimming and J lost 7 bases; unmatched junction nucleotides: 6. This CDR3 is built from 13 residues. Germline V CDR1 and CDR2: DFQATT, SNEGSKA (reference sequence). CDR3 residues: CSAQDRGRNIQYF. The CDR3 coding sequence is TGCAGTGCTCAGGACAGGGGAAGGAACATTCAGTACTTC.

The J gene is TRBJ2-1, the V gene TRBV4-2, with no clear D. This CDR3 comprises 15 residues. Germline values: CDR1 LGHNA, CDR2 YNFKEQ. The V end lost 0 bases, the J end lost 5 bases, and 11 bases lay between the germline ends. The DNA of the CDR3 is TGTGCCAGCAGCCAAGATGGGTACGTGGACAATGAGCAGTTCTTC. It codes for CASSQDGYVDNEQFF.

The gene calls are TRBV18 and TRBJ1-1, with TRBD1 as a possible D gene (5 bases). The germline V and J ends were trimmed by 8 bases and 0 bases, with 10 bases remaining between them. The CDR3 is made up of 13 amino acids. Looked up from germline, CDR1 is KGHSH and CDR2 is LQKENI. This CDR3 reads CASLTGLNTEAFF. In DNA form, the CDR3 reads TGTGCCAGCCTCACAGGCTTGAACACTGAAGCTTTCTTT.

The V and J genes are TRBV20-1 and TRBJ1-2, with TRBD1 identical over 7 bases. The CDR3 covers 12 residues. Germline CDR1 DFQATT, CDR2 SNEGSKA (reference sequence). Trimming removed 2 bases from V and 7 bases from J; junction bases left unmatched: 4. The CDR3 loop is CSARMTGFGYTF. The CDR3 DNA reads TGCAGTGCTAGAATGACAGGGTTTGGCTACACCTTC.

This clonotype was observed a single time. This chain uses TRBV10-3 with TRBJ2-1; D gene unclear. Trimming stripped 4 bases from V and 0 bases from J, with 13 bases between. Germline V lookup: CDR1 ENHRY, CDR2 SYGVKD. This CDR3 is built from 16 residues. Here the CDR3 reads CAISGSRARSYNEQFF. CDR3 nucleotides: TGTGCCATCAGTGGGAGCCGAGCCCGCTCCTACAATGAGCAGTTCTTC.

The rearrangement joins TRBV29-1 to TRBJ1-1, with D possibly TRBD1 on 5 matching bases. V was clipped by 3 bases and J by 4 bases, with 15 bases between them. Germline CDR1 reads SQVTM; CDR2 reads ANQGSEA. The CDR3 runs to 14 residues. The CDR3 reads CSVEGGPRGTEAFF. In DNA form, the CDR3 reads TGCAGCGTTGAGGGGGGTCCAAGGGGCACTGAAGCTTTCTTT.

The CDR3, as DNA: TGTGCCAGCAGCCAAGATTGGAGAGCATCTGGATCGGGTACGCAGTATTTT. This encodes CASSQDWRASGSGTQYF. The V and J genes are TRBV3-1 and TRBJ2-3; D not resolved. CDR3 length: 17 amino acids. The ends were cut back, 0 bases at V and 8 bases at J, with 21 bases in the middle. Germline V gene lookup returns CDR1 LGHDT and CDR2 YNNKEL (reference sequence).

The V call is TRBV24-1, the J call TRBJ2-3; a weak D match, TRBD2 (6 bases). Trimming cost V 0 bases and J 0 bases, with 9 bases left between them. The length of the CDR3 is 16 residues. The V gene's germline CDR1 is KGHDR and CDR2 SFDVKD. CDR3 sequence: CATSDLGAGSTDTQYF. CDR3 coding DNA: TGTGCCACCAGTGATTTGGGAGCGGGTAGCACAGATACGCAGTATTTT.

The chain joins TRBV7-2 to TRBJ2-4; possibly TRBD1 for D (5 bases). CDR1 is SGHTA, CDR2 FQGNSA, per germline. V lost 3 bases to trimming and J lost 9 bases, with 9 bases between them. The CDR3 covers 12 residues. The CDR3: CASSLGLPIQYF. In nucleotides, the CDR3 is TGTGCCAGCAGCTTGGGGCTTCCCATTCAGTACTTC.

This chain links TRBV5-1 with TRBJ1-2; D remains unclear. The V end lost 4 bases, the J end lost 1 base, and 8 bases lay between the germline ends. The CDR3 runs 13 residues. CDR1 is SGHRS, CDR2 YFSETQ, per germline. Here the CDR3 reads CASSKVFNYGYTF. In DNA form, the CDR3 reads TGCGCCAGCAGCAAGGTTTTTAACTATGGCTACACCTTC.

The gene calls are TRBV27 and TRBJ1-2; weak D call: TRBD1 (5 bases). The V end lost 6 bases, the J end lost 4 bases, and 15 bases lay between the germline ends. CDR3 length: 14 amino acids. The germline CDR1 and CDR2 sequences are MNHEY and SMNVEV (reference sequence). The CDR3 bases are TGTGCCAGCAGCAGCGGGACCATCCCCTATGGCTACACCTTC. It yields the protein CASSSGTIPYGYTF.

The chain carries TRBV28 and TRBJ2-2; D possibly corresponds to TRBD2 (5 bases). The CDR3 length is 13 residues. V lost 3 bases and J 5 bases, leaving 7 bases between the germline ends. Looked up from germline, CDR1 is MDHEN and CDR2 is SYDVKM. The CDR3 here is CASSFQRTGELFF. In nucleotides, the CDR3 is TGTGCCAGCAGTTTCCAGCGGACCGGGGAGCTGTTTTTT.

The rearrangement links TRBV20-1 to TRBJ2-7; D is unclear. The germline V gene has CDR1 DFQATT and CDR2 SNEGSKA (reference sequence). The V end was cut by 1 base, the J end by 3 bases, with 7 bases between. This CDR3 is built from 12 residues. Here the CDR3 reads CSARADSYEQYF. The DNA for the CDR3 is TGCAGTGCTAGAGCTGATAGCTACGAGCAGTACTTC.

The chain has TRBV20-1 and TRBJ2-1; TRBD2 agrees at 7 bases. V lost 5 bases, J lost 5 bases, and 6 bases stayed unmatched. This CDR3 has 13 residues. Germline V gene sequence: CDR1 DFQATT, CDR2 SNEGSKA (reference sequence). For the CDR3, the DNA is TGCAGTGCTGGGCTAGCGGTCGACAATGAGCAGTTCTTC. It yields the protein CSAGLAVDNEQFF.

This clonotype has a single count. The rearrangement uses TRBV29-1 and TRBJ2-3; D might be TRBD1 (5 bases). The V gene lost 2 bases and the J gene lost 3 bases, with 9 bases spanning the gap. The CDR3 is made up of 13 amino acids. Germline V gene lookup returns CDR1 SQVTM and CDR2 ANQGSEA. The CDR3 sequence is CSVERQWTDTQYF. The CDR3 DNA sequence: TGCAGCGTTGAAAGACAGTGGACAGATACGCAGTATTTT.

In its sample, this clonotype was seen once. The V call is TRBV7-2, the J call TRBJ2-1; D not certain. CDR3 size: 11 residues. V gave up 2 bases and J gave up 10 bases, with 6 bases separating them. From germline, CDR1 is SGHTA and CDR2 FQGNSA. The CDR3 DNA is TGTGCCAGCAGCTTATTCTGGGAGCAGTTCTTC. Its translation is CASSLFWEQFF.

V usage is TRBV6-1 and J usage is TRBJ1-2; 10 bases line up with TRBD1. V shed 5 bases, J shed 7 bases, and the junction held 13 bases outside the gene matches. The germline V gene has CDR1 MNHNS and CDR2 SASEGT. CDR3 size: 16 residues. The CDR3 nucleotides are TGTGCCAGCAGTAAACGGTCCGGGACAGGGGAGGGTGGCTACACCTTC. Its translation: CASSKRSGTGEGGYTF.